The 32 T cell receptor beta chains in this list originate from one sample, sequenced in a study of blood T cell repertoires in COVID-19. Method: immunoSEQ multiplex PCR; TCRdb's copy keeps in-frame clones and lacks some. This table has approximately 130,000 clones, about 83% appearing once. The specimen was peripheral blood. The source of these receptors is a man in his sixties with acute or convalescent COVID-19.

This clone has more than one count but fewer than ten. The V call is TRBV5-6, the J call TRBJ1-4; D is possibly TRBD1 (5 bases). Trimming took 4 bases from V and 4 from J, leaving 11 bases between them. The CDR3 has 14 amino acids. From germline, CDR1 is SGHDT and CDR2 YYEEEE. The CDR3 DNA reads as TGTGCCAGCAGCCAGACAGTAGTTAATGAAAAACTGTTTTTT. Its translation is CASSQTVVNEKLFF.

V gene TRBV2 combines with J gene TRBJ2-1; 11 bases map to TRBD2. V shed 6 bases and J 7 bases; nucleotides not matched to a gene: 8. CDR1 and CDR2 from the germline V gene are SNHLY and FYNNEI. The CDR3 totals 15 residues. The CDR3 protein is CASSQLAGAPNEQFF. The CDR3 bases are TGTGCCAGCAGCCAACTAGCGGGGGCGCCGAATGAGCAGTTCTTC.

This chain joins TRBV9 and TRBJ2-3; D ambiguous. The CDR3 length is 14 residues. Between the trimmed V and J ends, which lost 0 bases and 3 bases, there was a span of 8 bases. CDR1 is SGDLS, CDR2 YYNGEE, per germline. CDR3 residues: CASSVAAVTDTQYF. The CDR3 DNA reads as TGTGCCAGCAGCGTAGCTGCGGTTACAGATACGCAGTATTTT.

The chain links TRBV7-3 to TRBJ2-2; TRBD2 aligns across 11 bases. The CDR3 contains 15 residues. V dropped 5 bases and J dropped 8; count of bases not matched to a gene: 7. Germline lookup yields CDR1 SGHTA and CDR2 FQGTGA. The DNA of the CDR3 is TGTGCCAGCAGCGAAGTAGCGGGAGGGCCGGGGGAGCTGTTTTTT. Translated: CASSEVAGGPGELFF.

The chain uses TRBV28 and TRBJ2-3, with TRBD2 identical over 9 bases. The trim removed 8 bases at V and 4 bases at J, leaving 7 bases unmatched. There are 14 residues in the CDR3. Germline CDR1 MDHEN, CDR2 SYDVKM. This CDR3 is CASSRTSAADTQYF. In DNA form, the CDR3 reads TGTGCCAGCTCCAGGACTAGCGCGGCAGATACGCAGTATTTT. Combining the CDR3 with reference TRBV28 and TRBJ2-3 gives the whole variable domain DVKVTQSSRYLVKRTGEKVFLECVQDMDHENMFWYRQDPGLGLRLIYFSYDVKMKEKGDIPEGYSVSREKKERFSLILESASTNQTSMYLCASSRTSAADTQYFGPGTRLTVL.

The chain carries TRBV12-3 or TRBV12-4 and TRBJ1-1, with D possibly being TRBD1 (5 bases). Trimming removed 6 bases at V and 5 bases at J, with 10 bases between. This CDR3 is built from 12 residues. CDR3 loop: CASRPGGTEAFF. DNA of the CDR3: TGTGCCAGCAGACCGGGGGGGACTGAAGCTTTCTTT.

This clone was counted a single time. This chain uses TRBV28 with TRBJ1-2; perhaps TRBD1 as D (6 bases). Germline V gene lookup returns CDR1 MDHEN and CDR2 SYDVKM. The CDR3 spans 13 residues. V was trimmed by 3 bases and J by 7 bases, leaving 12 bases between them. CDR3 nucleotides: TGTGCCAGCAGTTTTGGGACACAAGTTGGCTACACCTTC. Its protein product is CASSFGTQVGYTF.

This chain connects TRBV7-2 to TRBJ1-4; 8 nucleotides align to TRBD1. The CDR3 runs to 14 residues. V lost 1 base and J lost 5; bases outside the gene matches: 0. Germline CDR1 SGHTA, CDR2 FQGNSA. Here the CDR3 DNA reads TGTGCCAGCAGCTTAGACAGGGGGAATGAAAAACTGTTTTTT. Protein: CASSLDRGNEKLFF.

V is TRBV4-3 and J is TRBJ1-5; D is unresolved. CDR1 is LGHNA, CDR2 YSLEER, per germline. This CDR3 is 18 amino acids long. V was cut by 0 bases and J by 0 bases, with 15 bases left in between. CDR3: CASSQEAQVGLSNQPQHF. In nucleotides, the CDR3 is TGCGCCAGCAGCCAAGAGGCGCAGGTCGGACTTAGCAATCAGCCCCAGCATTTT.

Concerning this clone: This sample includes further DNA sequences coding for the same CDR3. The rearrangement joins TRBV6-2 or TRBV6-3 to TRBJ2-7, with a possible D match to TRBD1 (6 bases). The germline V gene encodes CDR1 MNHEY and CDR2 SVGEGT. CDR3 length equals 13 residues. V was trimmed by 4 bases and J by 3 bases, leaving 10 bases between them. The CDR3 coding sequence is TGTGCCAGCAGTTTGATACAGGGCTACGAGCAGTACTTC. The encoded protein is CASSLIQGYEQYF.

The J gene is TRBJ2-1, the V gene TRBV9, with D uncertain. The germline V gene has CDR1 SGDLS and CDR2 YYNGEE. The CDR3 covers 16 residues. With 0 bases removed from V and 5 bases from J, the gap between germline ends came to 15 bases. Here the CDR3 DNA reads TGTGCCAGCAGCGTAGCTGAGAAGTCGTACGACAATGAGCAGTTCTTC. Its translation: CASSVAEKSYDNEQFF.

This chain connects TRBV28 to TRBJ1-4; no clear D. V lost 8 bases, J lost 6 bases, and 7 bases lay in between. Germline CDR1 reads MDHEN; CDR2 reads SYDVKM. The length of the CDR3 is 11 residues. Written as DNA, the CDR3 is TGTGCCAGCGGAGGAGATGAAAAACTGTTTTTT. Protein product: CASGGDEKLFF.

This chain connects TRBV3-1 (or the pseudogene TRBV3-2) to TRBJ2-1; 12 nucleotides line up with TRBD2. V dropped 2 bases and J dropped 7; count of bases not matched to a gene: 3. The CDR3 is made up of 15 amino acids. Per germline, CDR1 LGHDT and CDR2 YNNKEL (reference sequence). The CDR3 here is CASSQRLAGVNEQFF. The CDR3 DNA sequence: TGTGCCAGCAGCCAAAGACTAGCGGGGGTTAATGAGCAGTTCTTC.

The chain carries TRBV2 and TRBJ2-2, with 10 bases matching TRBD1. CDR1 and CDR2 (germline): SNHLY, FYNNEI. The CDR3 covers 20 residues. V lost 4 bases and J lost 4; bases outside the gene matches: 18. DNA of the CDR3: TGTGCCAGCAGTGTTCAGAGGATTGTGACAGGGGGCCTGGTCACCGGGGAGCTGTTTTTT. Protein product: CASSVQRIVTGGLVTGELFF.

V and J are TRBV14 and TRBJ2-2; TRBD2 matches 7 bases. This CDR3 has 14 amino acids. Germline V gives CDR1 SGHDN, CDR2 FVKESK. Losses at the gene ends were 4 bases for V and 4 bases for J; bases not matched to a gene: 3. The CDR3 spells CASSPLAATGELFF. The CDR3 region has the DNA TGTGCCAGCAGCCCCCTAGCGGCCACCGGGGAGCTGTTTTTT. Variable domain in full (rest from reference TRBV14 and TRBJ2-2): EAGVTQFPSHSVIEKGQTVTLRCDPISGHDNLYWYRRVMGKEIKFLLHFVKESKQDESGMPNNRFLAERTGGTYSTLKVQPAELEDSGVYFCASSPLAATGELFFGEGSRLTVL.

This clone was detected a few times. The CDR3 nucleotides are TGTGCCTGGGGAACAGGGAATTCACCCCTCCACTTT. Protein product: CAWGTGNSPLHF. The V gene is TRBV30, the J gene TRBJ1-6; tentatively, D is TRBD1 (6 bases). The CDR3 loop spans 12 amino acids. The germline CDR1 and CDR2 sequences are GTSNPN and SVGIG (reference sequence). The V gene lost 5 bases and the J gene lost 7 bases, with 9 bases spanning the gap.

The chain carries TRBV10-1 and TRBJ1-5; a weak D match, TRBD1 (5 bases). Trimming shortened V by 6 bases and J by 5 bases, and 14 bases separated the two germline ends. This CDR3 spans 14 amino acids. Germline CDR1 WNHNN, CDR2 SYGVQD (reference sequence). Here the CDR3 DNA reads TGCGCCAGCAGCCGGGGGAGCCCCGATCAGCCCCAGCATTTT. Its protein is CASSRGSPDQPQHF.

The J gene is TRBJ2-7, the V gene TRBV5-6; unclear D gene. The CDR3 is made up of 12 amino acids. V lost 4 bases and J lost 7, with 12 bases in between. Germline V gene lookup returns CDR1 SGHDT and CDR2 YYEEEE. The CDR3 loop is CASSHGSTEQYF. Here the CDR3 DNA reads TGTGCCAGCAGCCATGGGTCGACAGAGCAGTACTTC.

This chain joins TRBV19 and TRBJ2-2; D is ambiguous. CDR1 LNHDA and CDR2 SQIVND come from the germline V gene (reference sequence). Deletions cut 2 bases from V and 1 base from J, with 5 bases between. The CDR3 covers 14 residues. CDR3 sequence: CASSIKLNTGELFF. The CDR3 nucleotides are TGTGCCAGTAGTATAAAACTGAACACCGGGGAGCTGTTTTTT.

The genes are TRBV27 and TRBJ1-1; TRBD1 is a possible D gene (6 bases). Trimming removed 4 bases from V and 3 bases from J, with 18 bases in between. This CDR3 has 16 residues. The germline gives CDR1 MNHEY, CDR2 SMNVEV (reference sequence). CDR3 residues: CASSSIYRVGDTEAFF. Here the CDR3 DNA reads TGTGCCAGCAGTTCCATATACAGGGTAGGAGACACTGAAGCTTTCTTT.

CDR3 sequence (DNA): TGTGCCAGCAGCCGGACAGGGCCAGATACGCAGTATTTT. It translates to CASSRTGPDTQYF. The gene calls are TRBV11-2 and TRBJ2-3; 8 nucleotides match TRBD1. V lost 5 bases, J lost 4 bases, and 2 bases stayed unmatched. Germline CDR1 is SGHAT and CDR2 is FQNNGV. There are 13 residues in the CDR3.

CDR3 in DNA: TGTGCCAGCGCCAGACAGGGACCCTACGAGCAGTACTTC. This encodes CASARQGPYEQYF. The chain combines TRBV6-5 with TRBJ2-7, with 7 bases fitting TRBD1. CDR1 is MNHEY, CDR2 SVGAGI, per germline. Unmatched junction bases numbered 6, after V lost 8 bases and J lost 2 bases. The CDR3 totals 13 residues.

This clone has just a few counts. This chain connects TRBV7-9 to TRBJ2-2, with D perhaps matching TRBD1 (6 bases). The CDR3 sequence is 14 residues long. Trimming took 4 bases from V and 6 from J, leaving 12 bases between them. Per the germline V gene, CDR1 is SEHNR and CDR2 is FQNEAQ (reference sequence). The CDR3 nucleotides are TGTGCCAGCAGCTCACAGGGATCTCCCGGGGAGCTGTTTTTT. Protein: CASSSQGSPGELFF.

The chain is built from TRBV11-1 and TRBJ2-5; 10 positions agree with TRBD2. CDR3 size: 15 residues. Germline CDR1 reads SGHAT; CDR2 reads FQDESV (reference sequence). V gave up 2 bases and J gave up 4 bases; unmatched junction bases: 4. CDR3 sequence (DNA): TGTGCCAGCAGCTTAACGGCTAGCGGGAGAGAGACCCAGTACTTC. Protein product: CASSLTASGRETQYF.

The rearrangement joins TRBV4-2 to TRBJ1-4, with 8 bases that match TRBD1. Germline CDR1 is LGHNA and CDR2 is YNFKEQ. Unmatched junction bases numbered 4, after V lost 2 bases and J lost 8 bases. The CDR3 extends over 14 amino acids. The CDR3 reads CASSQQTGDEKLFF. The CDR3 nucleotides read TGTGCCAGCAGCCAACAGACAGGGGACGAAAAACTGTTTTTT.

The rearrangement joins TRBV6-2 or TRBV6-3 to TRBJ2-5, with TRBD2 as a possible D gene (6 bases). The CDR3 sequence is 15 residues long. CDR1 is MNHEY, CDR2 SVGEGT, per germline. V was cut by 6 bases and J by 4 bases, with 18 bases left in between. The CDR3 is CASSPGGGSVETQYF. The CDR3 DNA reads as TGTGCCAGCAGCCCCGGCGGAGGGTCGGTAGAGACCCAGTACTTC.

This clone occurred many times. The CDR3 DNA follows: TGTGCCAGCAGTTTGGGGACAGGGCGGTATAATTCACCCCTCCACTTT. The encoded protein is CASSLGTGRYNSPLHF. The chain carries TRBV28 and TRBJ1-6, with 9 bases identical to TRBD1. Germline V gene lookup returns CDR1 MDHEN and CDR2 SYDVKM. The CDR3 length is 16 residues. The J segment lost 4 bases and the V segment lost 3 bases, leaving 4 bases of the junction unmatched.

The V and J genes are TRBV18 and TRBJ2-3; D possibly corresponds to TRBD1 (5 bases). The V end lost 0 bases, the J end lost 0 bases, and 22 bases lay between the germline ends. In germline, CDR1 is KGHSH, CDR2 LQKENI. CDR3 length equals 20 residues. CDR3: CASSPPLVPKTETSTDTQYF. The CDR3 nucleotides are TGTGCCAGCTCACCACCGTTAGTTCCAAAGACAGAAACTAGCACAGATACGCAGTATTTT.

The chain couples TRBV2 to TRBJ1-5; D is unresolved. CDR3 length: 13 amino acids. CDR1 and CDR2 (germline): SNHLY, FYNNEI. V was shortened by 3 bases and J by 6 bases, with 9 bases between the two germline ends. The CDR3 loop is CASSDLGGQPQHF. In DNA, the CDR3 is TGTGCCAGCAGTGACCTAGGTGGTCAGCCCCAGCATTTT.

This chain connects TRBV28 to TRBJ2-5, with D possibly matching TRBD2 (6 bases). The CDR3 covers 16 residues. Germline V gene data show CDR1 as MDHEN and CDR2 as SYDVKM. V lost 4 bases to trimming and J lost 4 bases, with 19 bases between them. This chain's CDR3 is CASSSPLGGSGETQYF. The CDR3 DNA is TGTGCCAGCAGTTCTCCCCTGGGGGGTAGCGGAGAGACCCAGTACTTC. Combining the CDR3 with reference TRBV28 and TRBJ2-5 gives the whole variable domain DVKVTQSSRYLVKRTGEKVFLECVQDMDHENMFWYRQDPGLGLRLIYFSYDVKMKEKGDIPEGYSVSREKKERFSLILESASTNQTSMYLCASSSPLGGSGETQYFGPGTRLLVL.

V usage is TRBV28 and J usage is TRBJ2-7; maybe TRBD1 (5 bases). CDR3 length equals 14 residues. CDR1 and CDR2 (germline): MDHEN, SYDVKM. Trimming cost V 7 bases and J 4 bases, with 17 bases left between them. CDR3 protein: CASISGQGFYEQYF. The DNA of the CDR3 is TGTGCCAGCATATCCGGGCAGGGATTTTACGAGCAGTACTTC.

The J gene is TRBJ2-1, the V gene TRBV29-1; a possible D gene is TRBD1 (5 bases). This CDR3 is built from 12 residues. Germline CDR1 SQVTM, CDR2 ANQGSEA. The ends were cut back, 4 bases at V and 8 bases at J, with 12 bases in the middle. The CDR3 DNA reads TGCAGCGTTGTGACAGTTAACCATGAGCAGTTCTTC. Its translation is CSVVTVNHEQFF.